The following is a T cell receptor beta chain sequence with its context. What it binds is unknown. CDR1 and CDR2 from the germline V gene are DFQATT and SNEGSKA (reference sequence). V shed 4 bases and J 4 bases; nucleotides not matched to a gene: 8. The CDR3 contains 15 residues. As for time point: persistent/refractory GD, antithyroid drugs over 5 years with positive TRAb. RNA extracted from PBMCs served as the sequencing template. Graves' disease diagnosis used American Thyroid Association guidelines. The data originate from a study of regulatory T cells in long-lasting Graves disease. Study-wide results and caveats: Persistent cases of Graves' showed reduced TCR diversity relative to newly diagnosed patients.

Combining iRepertoire HTBI primers with Arm-PCR of CDR3 regions, the authors built TCR beta libraries. TCRdb itself ran the multiplex PCR reads through MiXCR, one entry per CDR3 protein. This table has some 370,000 distinct CDR3 sequences, about a fifth appearing once. This clonotype was obtained from a female donor with Graves disease. This specimen was peripheral blood mononuclear cells (PBMCs), taken when the disease was refractory, from a patient treated with antithyroid drugs. V is TRBV20-1 and J is TRBJ2-5; TRBD2 matches 11 bases. CDR3 protein: CSATPSGLAVETQYF. The CDR3 coding sequence is TGCAGTGCTACGCCTTCGGGACTAGCGGTAGAGACCCAGTACTTC.